The T cell receptor beta chain under discussion was sequenced for a study of blood T cell repertoires in COVID-19. For the study at large: The United States, Italy and Spain provided the acute and convalescent COVID-19 samples.

Original processing notes: How many nucleated cells were present was estimated from reference gene primer amplification. Using immunoSEQ multiplex PCR, the repertoire was profiled, and TCRdb retains in-frame clones only, with some absent. V and J calls and clone size follow that table, whereas D and trimming were derived from the DNA. The sample consists of 300,000 to 350,000 clones, 88% of them appearing once. In germline, CDR1 is SGHAT, CDR2 FQNNGV. Trimming removed 5 bases at V and 2 bases at J, with 12 bases between. This CDR3 contains 14 residues. Patients of the Seattle cohort, enrolled during active infection, were followed longitudinally.

What was sequenced was peripheral blood. This chain uses TRBV11-2 with TRBJ1-2, with D perhaps matching TRBD1 (6 bases). The origin of this receptor is a woman aged 25 to 39 with COVID-19, enrolled during active disease. The chain's CDR3 is CASSPRTANYGYTF. The CDR3 DNA reads TGTGCCAGCAGCCCTCGGACAGCCAACTATGGCTACACCTTC.